One sample yielded the 5 T cell receptor beta chains listed below, sequenced in a study of neurological immune-mediated disorders. One entry per CDR3 protein results from TCRdb running MiXCR on the 5' RACE reads. The table has about 89,000 distinct CDR3 sequences, 2% to 3% seen once; the top ten hold roughly 1.2%. Specimen: PBMCs. These receptors were collected from a woman in her 30s with multiple sclerosis.

This clonotype was counted ten times or more. The chain joins TRBV3-1 to TRBJ2-2; a weak D match, TRBD2 (6 bases). The V gene's germline CDR1 is LGHDT and CDR2 YNNKEL (reference sequence). V was clipped by 4 bases and J by 4 bases, with 13 bases between them. The CDR3 runs 15 residues. This CDR3 is CASSPRREGTGELFF. The CDR3, as DNA: TGTGCCAGCAGCCCGAGGCGGGAAGGCACCGGGGAGCTGTTTTTT.

Ten or more counts support this clonotype. CDR3 amino acids: CASSPIRTGKTKAFF. CDR3 in DNA: TGTGCCAGCAGCCCAATTAGGACAGGGAAGACTAAAGCTTTCTTT. This rearrangement joins TRBV7-2 to TRBJ1-1, with TRBD1 identical over 8 bases. The J segment lost 9 bases and the V segment lost 5 bases, leaving 14 bases of the junction unmatched. CDR1 SGHTA and CDR2 FQGNSA come from the germline V gene. The CDR3 spans 15 residues.

The table lists this clonotype with many counts. The gene calls are TRBV5-1 and TRBJ2-2; 7 nucleotides line up with TRBD1. CDR3 size: 14 residues. Per germline, CDR1 SGHRS and CDR2 YFSETQ. The V segment lost 1 base and the J segment 6 bases; nucleotides outside the gene matches: 3. CDR3 DNA: TGCGCCAGCAGCTTGACAGGGGTCTCCGGGGAGCTGTTTTTT. The encoded protein is CASSLTGVSGELFF.

This clonotype was observed at least ten times. This chain connects TRBV3-1 to TRBJ2-7; TRBD1 agrees at 8 bases. Trimming removed 4 bases from V and 6 bases from J; junction bases left unmatched: 2. Germline V gives CDR1 LGHDT, CDR2 YNNKEL (reference sequence). The CDR3 contains 12 residues. The DNA for the CDR3 is TGTGCCAGCAGCCGGGGACAGGTCGAGCAGTACTTC. As protein: CASSRGQVEQYF.

This clonotype was counted at least ten times. The V gene is TRBV7-2, the J gene TRBJ2-7; TRBD2 matches at 9 bases. CDR1 and CDR2 from the germline V gene are SGHTA and FQGNSA. The V gene end was trimmed by 5 bases and the J gene end by 2 bases; junction bases not matched to a gene: 7. The CDR3 totals 15 residues. Here the CDR3 reads CASSPSGGPAYEQYF. CDR3 nucleotide sequence: TGTGCCAGCAGCCCGAGCGGGGGGCCTGCCTACGAGCAGTACTTC. Full variable domain (outside the CDR3, taken from reference TRBV7-2 and TRBJ2-7): GAGVSQSPSNKVTEKGKDVELRCDPISGHTALYWYRQSLGQGLEFLIYFQGNSAPDKSGLPSDRFSAERTGGSVSTLTIQRTQQEDSAVYLCASSPSGGPAYEQYFGPGTRLTVT.